What follows describes a single T cell receptor (beta chain). Many counts were recorded for this clonotype. The specificity of this receptor is unknown. No per-base quality is available; no much larger clone lies one base away. TCR beta CDR3 regions were amplified from RNA transcripts. A first-round RT-PCR of the TCR CDR3 used the HTBI primer set with the Qiagen OneStep RT-PCR kit. A second multiplex PCR round built the libraries, followed by size selection and purification. The libraries were sequenced on an Illumina HiSeq2000 using paired-end 100 bp reads. As for the authors' bioinformatics: SOAPnuke was used to process the raw data, throwing out any read that contained adapters or uncalled bases, had a mean Phred below 15, or lacked an exact constant-primer or identifier match. COPE v1.2.5 was used to merge high-quality paired reads, and clonotypes were defined as unique nucleotide sequences. MiTCR v1.1 was used to align the clonotypes against IMGT TRBV, TRBD and TRBJ reference segments. The analysis included only V-J combinations with a frequency above 0.0001, which together covered roughly 99% of the repertoires. A TCS score was defined as the ratio of F50 (clonal expansion) to E x V (chaos), with BLOSUM62-based TCRdist applied between CDR3 peptides within each V-J. Welch's t-statistics and random forest reduced 514 V-J features to 10 to 15, which were used in a naive Bayes classifier (R e1071). TCRdb reworked the public reads: Q25 trimming with fastp, MiXCR clone assembly, productive beta chains retained. Merged by CDR3 protein, the rows form single entries marked with the most common genes and DNA. The V and J calls and clone size come from TCRdb's table, not from the authors' own analysis. The sample data list a few hundred thousand distinct CDR3 sequences, and 13% to 15% of these were observed just once. About 14% of the sample comes from the top ten.

Stable Graves' hyperthyroidism was defined as no progression to ophthalmopathy during 18 months of follow-up. The hyperthyroidism patients were between 18 and 65 years old and newly diagnosed, with a disease duration of less than 2 months. The study excluded patients with uncontrolled infections, other autoimmune diseases, pregnancy or lactation. Clinical symptoms, serum thyroxine and TRAb, thyroid ultrasound, and orbital computed tomography formed the basis for the diagnoses. PBMCs were separated from over 9 ml of fresh peripheral blood using Ficoll-Paque density gradient centrifugation. Total RNA was extracted using Trizol reagent, and RNA quality was assessed on an Agilent 2100 Bioanalyzer. CDR1 and CDR2 are drawn from the germline V gene (reference sequence): LGHDT, YNNKEL. The CDR3 goes from the cysteine to the phenylalanine over 12 residues. The retained sequence is limited to the CDR3, 36 bases, with the frame set at the first base. Deletion took 1 base off V and 7 bases off J, with a span of 7 bases between the germline ends.

The data were obtained in a study of T cells in Graves' hyperthyroidism and ophthalmopathy (dated 2019 in TCRdb). As for the study more broadly: Peripheral blood samples were taken at the time of initial diagnosis, prior to any treatment. To identify TCR V-J signatures that set the groups apart, the researchers used a discovery cohort of 100 patients, made up of about 44 with Graves' ophthalmopathy and some 58 with stable Graves' hyperthyroidism. Prospective prediction of ophthalmopathy was tested in an independent validation cohort of fewer than 20 hyperthyroidism patients and 15 to 17 patients who later progressed to ophthalmopathy. For training and testing, the roughly 97 patients in the discovery cohort were randomly divided in a 7:3 ratio. In more than five Graves' hyperthyroidism patients, the study also compared T-cell repertoires from thyroid tissue with T-cell repertoires from blood. Once sampling was done, hyperthyroidism patients were given methimazole at a starting dose of 30 mg daily, whereas ophthalmopathy patients were given high-dose intravenous methylprednisolone. According to the paper, TCR Vbeta CDR3 sequencing was carried out on about 140 peripheral blood samples, which came from under 50 ophthalmopathy, 75 to 80 hyperthyroidism and 17 progressor patients. Broad study findings and their caveats: Most expanded thyroid clonotypes (frequency above 0.001) were also found in blood, which suggests that blood repertoires may mirror thyroid immune responses. No statistical method was used to fix the sample size in advance, and group allocation was not hidden from the investigators. In validation, the model predicted progression to ophthalmopathy with 55% to 71% sensitivity and 72% to 75% specificity, a median of 6.5 months before onset. In cross-validation, a model built on a 13 V-J signature told ophthalmopathy apart from stable hyperthyroidism with 87.88% sensitivity and roughly 81% specificity, and in testing the same model reached 80%/75%.

The rearranged segments are TRBV3-1 and TRBJ1-1; the D gene is unclear. This receptor was taken from a woman between 35 and 50 years old with Graves' hyperthyroidism. Sequenced material: blood. The CDR3 protein sequence reads: CASSQGVSEAFF. The sequenced DNA: TGTGCCAGCAGCCAAGGGGTAAGTGAAGCTTTCTTT.